These 3 T cell receptor beta chains originate from one sample sequenced in a study of blood T cell repertoires in COVID-19. Using immunoSEQ multiplex PCR, the repertoire was profiled, and TCRdb retains in-frame clones only, with some absent. The data contain around 220,000 clones, 80% to 85% of them singletons. Sequencing input: peripheral blood. These receptor sequences come from a man aged 25-40 years with active or convalescent COVID-19.

The chain recombines TRBV5-6 with TRBJ2-2; the match to TRBD2 covers 13 bases. CDR1 is SGHDT and CDR2 is YYEEEE in the germline V gene. The CDR3 is made up of 15 amino acids. Trimming took 2 bases from V and 6 from J; bases not matched to a gene: 1. CDR3 loop: CASSFGLAGAGELFF. CDR3 in DNA: TGTGCCAGCAGCTTCGGACTAGCGGGAGCCGGGGAGCTGTTTTTT.

The chain couples TRBV27 to TRBJ2-1; 9 bases align to TRBD2. V lost 3 bases and J lost 7; bases outside the gene matches: 7. Germline CDR1 reads MNHEY; CDR2 reads SMNVEV (reference sequence). The CDR3 spans 15 residues. DNA of the CDR3: TGTGCCAGCAGTTTCCTTAGCGGGGGCTTGAATGAGCAGTTCTTC. It is translated as CASSFLSGGLNEQFF.

V usage is TRBV5-5 and J usage is TRBJ1-2, with D perhaps matching TRBD1 (5 bases). The germline gives CDR1 SGHKS, CDR2 YYEKEE (reference sequence). V was shortened by 0 bases and J by 1 base, with 16 bases between the two germline ends. The CDR3 covers 17 residues. The CDR3: CASSLGFGGVLNYGYTF. CDR3 coding DNA: TGTGCCAGCAGCTTGGGTTTTGGAGGGGTCCTTAACTATGGCTACACCTTC.